Below are 6 T cell receptor beta chains sequenced from a single sample in a study of early T cells in non-severe SARS-CoV-2 infection. TCRdb passed the 5' RACE reads through MiXCR, listing each CDR3 protein once. The sample shows 90,000 to 130,000 distinct CDR3 sequences, around 13% of them seen only once. The material sequenced was whole blood, taken at baseline. Source of these receptors: an adult who was a healthcare worker with PCR-confirmed SARS-CoV-2 infection or an uninfected control (not recorded which).

The V call is TRBV6-5, the J call TRBJ2-5, with 11 bases fitting TRBD1. The V segment lost 1 base and the J segment 5 bases; nucleotides outside the gene matches: 6. CDR3 length: 16 residues. Germline V gene data show CDR1 as MNHEY and CDR2 as SVGAGI. The CDR3 loop is CASSYLAGQGVETQYF. In DNA, the CDR3 is TGTGCCAGCAGTTACTTGGCGGGACAGGGGGTTGAGACCCAGTACTTC.

This clonotype was found a few times. The chain carries TRBV5-1 and TRBJ1-2; 9 bases line up with TRBD1. Unmatched junction bases numbered 7, after V lost 3 bases and J lost 4 bases. Germline values: CDR1 SGHRS, CDR2 YFSETQ. CDR3 length equals 15 residues. The DNA for the CDR3 is TGCGCCAGCAGCTCACAGGGGGCGCTTGGCTATGGCTACACCTTC. This codes for CASSSQGALGYGYTF.

This clonotype was detected only a few times. This chain connects TRBV6-1 to TRBJ2-3; 11 bases agree with TRBD1. Germline V lookup: CDR1 MNHNS, CDR2 SASEGT. CDR3 size: 16 residues. After removal of 8 bases from V and 3 bases from J, the junction contained 10 bases not matched to a gene. CDR3 sequence reads: CASHGQGAYWTDTQYF. CDR3 DNA: TGTGCCAGCCATGGACAGGGGGCTTATTGGACAGATACGCAGTATTTT.

This clonotype has a count of ten or more. The chain employs TRBV2 and TRBJ2-7; tentatively, D is TRBD1 (5 bases). The CDR3 extends over 14 amino acids. CDR1 is SNHLY, CDR2 FYNNEI, per germline. The germline V and J ends were trimmed by 2 bases and 0 bases, with 8 bases remaining between them. The CDR3 DNA sequence: TGTGCCAGCAGTGAACGACAGACCTCCTACGAGCAGTACTTC. Its translation: CASSERQTSYEQYF.

This clonotype was counted ten times or more. The V call is TRBV7-9, the J call TRBJ2-7; weak D call: TRBD1 (6 bases). V was clipped by 10 bases and J by 5 bases, with 24 bases between them. CDR3 length: 15 residues. From germline, CDR1 is SEHNR and CDR2 FQNEAQ (reference sequence). The CDR3 DNA is TGTGCCACCCAAGTCGCTGGGGGCAGGGCCCACGAGCAGTACTTC. Protein: CATQVAGGRAHEQYF.

This clonotype occurred a few times. This chain uses TRBV27 with TRBJ1-6; D is uncertain. Trimming removed 8 bases from V and 0 bases from J, with 26 bases in between. CDR1 and CDR2 (germline): MNHEY, SMNVEV (reference sequence). This CDR3 comprises 20 residues. Here the CDR3 DNA reads TGTGCCAGCGGGCGCCCCCCCGGGAAAAGTCCGAGCTCCTATAATTCACCCCTCCACTTT. It yields the protein CASGRPPGKSPSSYNSPLHF.